This T cell receptor (beta chain) was profiled in a study of T-cell reconstitution after alpha-beta-depleted transplantation in children. During its preparation, the TCRbeta library received unique molecular identifiers. TCRdb reanalysed the PCR reads using MiXCR and keeps one entry per CDR3 protein. The sample has 450,000 to 550,000 distinct CDR3 sequences; over 9.5% are singletons. J was trimmed by 5 bases and V by 3 bases; bases with no gene match: 3. CDR3 length: 14 residues. Germline CDR1 ENHRY, CDR2 SYGVKD. This clonotype came up many times. The V and J genes are TRBV10-3 and TRBJ2-5, with TRBD2 matching over 10 bases. The sample here was PBMCs, mostly from graft donor cells, taken 180 days after TCRalphabeta/CD19-depleted stem cell transplant. The TCR originated in a female patient between 2 and 15 years old who had a stem cell transplant for aplastic anemia, so the T cells may come from the graft donor. CDR3: CAISELAGTETQYF. CDR3 in DNA: TGTGCCATCAGTGAACTAGCGGGAACCGAGACCCAGTACTTC.